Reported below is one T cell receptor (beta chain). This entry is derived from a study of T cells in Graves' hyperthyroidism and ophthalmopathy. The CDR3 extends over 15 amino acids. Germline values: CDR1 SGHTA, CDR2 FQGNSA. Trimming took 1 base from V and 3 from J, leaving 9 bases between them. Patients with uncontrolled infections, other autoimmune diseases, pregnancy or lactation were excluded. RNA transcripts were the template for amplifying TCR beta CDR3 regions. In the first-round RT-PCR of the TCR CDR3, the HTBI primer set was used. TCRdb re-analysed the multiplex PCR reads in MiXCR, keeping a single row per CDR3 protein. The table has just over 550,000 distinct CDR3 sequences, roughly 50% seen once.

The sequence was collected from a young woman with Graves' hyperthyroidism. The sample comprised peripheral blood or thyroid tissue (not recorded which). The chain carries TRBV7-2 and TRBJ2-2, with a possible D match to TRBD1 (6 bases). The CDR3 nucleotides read TGTGCCAGCAGCTTAGGCCACAGGGACACCGGGGAGCTGTTTTTT. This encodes CASSLGHRDTGELFF.